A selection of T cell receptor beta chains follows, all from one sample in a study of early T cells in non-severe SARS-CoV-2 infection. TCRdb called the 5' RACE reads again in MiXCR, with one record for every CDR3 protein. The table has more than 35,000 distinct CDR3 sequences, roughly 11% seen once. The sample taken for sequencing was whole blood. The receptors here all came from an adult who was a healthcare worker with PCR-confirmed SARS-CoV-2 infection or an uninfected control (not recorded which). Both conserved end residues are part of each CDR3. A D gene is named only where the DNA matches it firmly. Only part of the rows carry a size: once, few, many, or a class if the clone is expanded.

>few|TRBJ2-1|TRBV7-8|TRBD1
TGTGCCAGCATGAGGGACAGGGTGACCTACAATGAGCAGTTCTTC
CASMRDRVTYNEQFF
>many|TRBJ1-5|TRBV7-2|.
TGTGCCAGCAGCTTAGCGGCGGGTCCGCCCCAGCATTTT
CASSLAAGPPQHF
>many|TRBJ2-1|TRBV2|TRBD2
TGTGCCAGCAGTGCAGAGCGGGGAGCCTACAATGAGCAGTTCTTC
CASSAERGAYNEQFF
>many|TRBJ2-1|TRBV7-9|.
TGTGCCAGCAGCCTTGACATCCACCGAGGCAATGAGCAGTTCTTC
CASSLDIHRGNEQFF
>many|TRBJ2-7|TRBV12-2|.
TGTGCAAGTCGCTTAGGCACGGCCTGGGAGCAGTACTTC
CASRLGTAWEQYF
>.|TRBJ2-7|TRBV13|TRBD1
TGTGCCAGCAGCTTACGGGCAGGGGGCTCGTCCTACGAGCAGTACTTC
CASSLRAGGSSYEQYF
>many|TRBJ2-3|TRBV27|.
TGTGCCAGCAGTTTATCGTCCTTAGGGGGCACAGATACGCAGTATTTT
CASSLSSLGGTDTQYF
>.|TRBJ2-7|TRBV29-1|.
TGCAGCGTTGCAAAGGGGCATCGCGAGCAGTACTTC
CSVAKGHREQYF
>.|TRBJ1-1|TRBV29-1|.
TGCAGCGTTGGGAACACTGAAGCTTTCTTT
CSVGNTEAFF
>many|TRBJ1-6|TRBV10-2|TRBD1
TGCGCCAGCAGTGAAGACAGGGGGCTTTCACCCCTCCATTTT
CASSEDRGLSPLHF
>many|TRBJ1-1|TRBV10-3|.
TGTGCCATCAGTGAGGACGGTGGGGGGGACACTGAAGCTTTCTTT
CAISEDGGGDTEAFF
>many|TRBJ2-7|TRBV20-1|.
TGCAGTGCTAGCCGGGTCCAAACCTACGAGCAGTACTTC
CSASRVQTYEQYF
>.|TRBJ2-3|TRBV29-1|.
TGCAGCGTTGCCCGGCAGGGCGGCACAGATACGCAGTATTTT
CSVARQGGTDTQYF
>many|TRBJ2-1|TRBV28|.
TGTGCCAGTTGGGACCTGGGGGGCTACAATGAGCAGTTCTTC
CASWDLGGYNEQFF
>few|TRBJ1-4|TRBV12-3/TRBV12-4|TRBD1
TGTGCCAGCAGCGCGACAGGGGGATTGAAAGGAGAAAAACTGTTTTTT
CASSATGGLKGEKLFF
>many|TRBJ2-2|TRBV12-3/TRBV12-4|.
TGTGCCAGCAGTTCCGCCGCCAGGGCCGGGGAGCTGTTTTTT
CASSSAARAGELFF
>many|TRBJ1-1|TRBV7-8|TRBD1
TGTGCCAGCAGCCGATCCCCCGGACAGGCCGCTGAAGCTTTCTTT
CASSRSPGQAAEAFF
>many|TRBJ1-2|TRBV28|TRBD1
TGTGCCAGCAGCCTATCCGGGACAGGGAGGGGGCTTAACTATGGCTACACCTTC
CASSLSGTGRGLNYGYTF
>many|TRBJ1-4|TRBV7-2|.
TGTGCCAGCAGCTTGGGCAGACTTAATGAAAAACTGTTTTTT
CASSLGRLNEKLFF
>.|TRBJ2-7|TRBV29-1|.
TGCAGCGTTCGAGGGCCCTACGAGCAGTACTTC
CSVRGPYEQYF
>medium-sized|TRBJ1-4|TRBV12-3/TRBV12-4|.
TGTGCCAGCAACCGGGACGGTAATGAAAAACTGTTTTTT
CASNRDGNEKLFF
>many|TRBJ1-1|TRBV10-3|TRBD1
TGTGCCATCAGTGCGGGGCAGGGGGCGCGAATGAACACTGAAGCTTTCTTT
CAISAGQGARMNTEAFF
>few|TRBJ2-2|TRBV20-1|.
TGCAGTCCAAACACCGGGGAGCTGTTTTTT
CSPNTGELFF
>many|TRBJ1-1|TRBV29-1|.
TGCAGCGTTACAAATGATGGTTATATTGAAGCTTTCTTT
CSVTNDGYIEAFF
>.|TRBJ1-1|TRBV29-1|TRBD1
TGCAGCGTTGAGGGACAGTCGAACACTGAAGCTTTCTTT
CSVEGQSNTEAFF
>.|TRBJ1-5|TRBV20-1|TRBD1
TGCAGTGCAACAGACAGGGGTCCTACAAGTAATCAGCCCCAGCATTTT
CSATDRGPTSNQPQHF
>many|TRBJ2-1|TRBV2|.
TGTGCCAGCAGTGCCAGGACTTACAATGAGCAGTTCTTC
CASSARTYNEQFF
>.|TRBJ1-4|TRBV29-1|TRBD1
TGCAGCGTTGTTAAGGGGGCGGATGAAAAACTGTTTTTT
CSVVKGADEKLFF
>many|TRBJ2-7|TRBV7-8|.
TGTGCCAGCAGCTTAGGGCTAGCGCTGAACTCCTACGAGCAGTACTTC
CASSLGLALNSYEQYF
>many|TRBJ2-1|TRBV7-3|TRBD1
TGTGCCAGCAGCGTGGGACAGGGAAATGAGCAGTTCTTC
CASSVGQGNEQFF
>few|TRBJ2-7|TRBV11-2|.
TGTGCCAGCAGCCGATCCGGGACCGCTTCCTACGAGCAGTACTTC
CASSRSGTASYEQYF
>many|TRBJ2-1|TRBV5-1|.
TGCGCCAGCAGTTCAGAGGATCGTGGGCAGTTCTTC
CASSSEDRGQFF
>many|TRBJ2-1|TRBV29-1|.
TGCAGCGTTGAAAGGGACGGAAGCTCCTACAATGAGCAGTTCTTC
CSVERDGSSYNEQFF
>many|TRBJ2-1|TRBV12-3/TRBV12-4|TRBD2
TGTGCCAGCAGGGGGGGGGTTTACAATGAGCAGTTCTTC
CASRGGVYNEQFF
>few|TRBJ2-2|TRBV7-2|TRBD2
TGTGCCAGCAGCCCCAGGAGCGGGAGGGAAACCGGGGAGCTGTTTTTT
CASSPRSGRETGELFF
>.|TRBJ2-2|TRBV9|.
TGTGCCAGCAGCGTCAGGTGGTACAACACCGGGGAGCTGTTTTTT
CASSVRWYNTGELFF
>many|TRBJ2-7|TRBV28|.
TGTGCCAGCAGTTTAACGGGAGAGCAGTACTTC
CASSLTGEQYF
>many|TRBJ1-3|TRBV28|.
TGTGCCAGCGATACGGGACATCTGAGAAACACCATATATTTT
CASDTGHLRNTIYF
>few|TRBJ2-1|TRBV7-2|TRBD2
TGTGCCAGCAGCCGGGGACTAGCGGGAGTCTGGGATTCCTACAATGAGCAGTTCTTC
CASSRGLAGVWDSYNEQFF
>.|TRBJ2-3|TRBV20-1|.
TGCAGTGCTAGAGACCGACCAGATACGCAGTATTTT
CSARDRPDTQYF
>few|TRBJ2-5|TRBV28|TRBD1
TGTGCCAGCAAGGGACAGAACCAAGAGACCCAGTACTTC
CASKGQNQETQYF
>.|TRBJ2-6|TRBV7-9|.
TGTGCCAGCAGCTTATTTAGGTTTACTGGGGCCAACGTCCTGACTTTC
CASSLFRFTGANVLTF
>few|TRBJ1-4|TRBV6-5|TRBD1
TGTGCCAGCAGTTACTCTGGACAGGGGCAGGAAAAACTGTTTTTT
CASSYSGQGQEKLFF
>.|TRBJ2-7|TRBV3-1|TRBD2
TGTGCCAGCAGCCGACGACTAGCGGGAGCCCACGAGCAGTACTTC
CASSRRLAGAHEQYF
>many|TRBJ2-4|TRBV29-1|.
TGCAGCGGGGCCGCAACCGGGCAAAACATTCAGTACTTC
CSGAATGQNIQYF
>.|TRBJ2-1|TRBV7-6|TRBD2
TGTGCCAGCAGCTTCCGGCTAGCGGGAGGGTTTGAGCAGTTCTTC
CASSFRLAGGFEQFF
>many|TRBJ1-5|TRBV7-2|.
TGTGCCAGCAGCTTAGTATCGGCAGTTAATAGCAATCAGCCCCAGCATTTT
CASSLVSAVNSNQPQHF
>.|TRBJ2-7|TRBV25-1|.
TGTGCCAGCGGCGGGCTACACGAGCAGTACTTC
CASGGLHEQYF
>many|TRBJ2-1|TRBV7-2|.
TGTGCCAGCAGCTTCATCTACAATGAGCAGTTCTTC
CASSFIYNEQFF
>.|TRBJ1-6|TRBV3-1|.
TGTGCCAGCAGCCAAGAAGGGCGATCACCCCTCCACTTT
CASSQEGRSPLHF
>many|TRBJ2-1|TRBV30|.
TGTGCCTGGAGTGGACCCGGCATAGGGAGTGAGCAGTTCTTC
CAWSGPGIGSEQFF
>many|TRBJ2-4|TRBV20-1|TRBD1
TGCAGTGCTGCACAGACGGGGACAGGGCTGATTCAGTACTTC
CSAAQTGTGLIQYF
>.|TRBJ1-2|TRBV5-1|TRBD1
TGCGCCAGCAGCCCGGGACAGGGCTTTGGCTACACCTTC
CASSPGQGFGYTF
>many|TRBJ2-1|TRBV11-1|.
TGTGCCAGCAGCTTAGAACGGTCTTACAATGAGCAGTTCTTC
CASSLERSYNEQFF
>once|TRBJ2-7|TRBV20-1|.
TGCAGTGCCAGCCGAACTAGACAGCAGTACTTC
CSASRTRQQYF
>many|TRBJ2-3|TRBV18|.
TGTGCCAGCTCCCGACACCCGGACGATACGCAGTATTTT
CASSRHPDDTQYF
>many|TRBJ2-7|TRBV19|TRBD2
TGTGCCAGTAGTACCTGGACTAGCGGGAGTTACGAGCAGTACTTC
CASSTWTSGSYEQYF
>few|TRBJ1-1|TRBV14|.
TGTGCCAGCAGCCAAGTACGGGGGGGCACTGAAGCTTTCTTT
CASSQVRGGTEAFF
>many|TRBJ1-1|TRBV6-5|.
TGTGCCAGCAGAACCAACCAGGGCACTGAAGCTTTCTTT
CASRTNQGTEAFF